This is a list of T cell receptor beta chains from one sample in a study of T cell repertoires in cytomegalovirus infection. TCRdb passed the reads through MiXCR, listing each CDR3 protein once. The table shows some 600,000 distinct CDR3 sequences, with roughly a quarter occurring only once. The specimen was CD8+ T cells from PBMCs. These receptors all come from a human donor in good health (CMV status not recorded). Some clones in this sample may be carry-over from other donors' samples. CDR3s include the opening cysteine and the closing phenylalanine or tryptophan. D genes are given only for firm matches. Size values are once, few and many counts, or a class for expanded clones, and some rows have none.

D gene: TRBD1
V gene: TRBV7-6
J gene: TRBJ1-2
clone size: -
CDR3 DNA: TGTGCCAGCAGCTTAGCACCTACAGGGGTCGATAACTATGGCTACACCTTC
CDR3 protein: CASSLAPTGVDNYGYTF

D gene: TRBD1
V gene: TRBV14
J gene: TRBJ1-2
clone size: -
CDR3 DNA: TGTGCCAGCAGCCAAGGAGGAAAGGGGGCTAACTATGTCTACACCTTC
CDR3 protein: CASSQGGKGANYVYTF

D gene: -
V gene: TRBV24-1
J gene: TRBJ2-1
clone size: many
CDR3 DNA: TGTGCCACCAGTGATTTGCCCGGGAATGAGCAGTTCTTC
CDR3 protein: CATSDLPGNEQFF

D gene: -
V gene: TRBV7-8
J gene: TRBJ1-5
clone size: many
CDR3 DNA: TGTGCCAGCAGCCGGGGGGGCGGTCAGCCCCAGCATTTT
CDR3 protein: CASSRGGGQPQHF

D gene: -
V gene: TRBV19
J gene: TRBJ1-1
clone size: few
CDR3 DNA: TGTGCCAGTACCCCATCCCAGGGGCGGGAAAAAGCTTTCTTT
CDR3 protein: CASTPSQGREKAFF

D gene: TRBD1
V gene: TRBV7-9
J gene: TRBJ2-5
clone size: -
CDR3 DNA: TGTGCCAGCCGAGAGGGGGCCGAGGAGACCCAGTACTTC
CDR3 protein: CASREGAEETQYF

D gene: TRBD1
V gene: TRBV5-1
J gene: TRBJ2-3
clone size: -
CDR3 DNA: TGCGCCAGCAGCCCGCCGGGACAGAAGACAGATACGCAGTATTTT
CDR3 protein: CASSPPGQKTDTQYF

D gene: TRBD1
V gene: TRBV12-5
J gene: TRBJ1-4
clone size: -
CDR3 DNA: TGTGCTAGTGGACACTGGACAGGGGGAGGTGAAAAACTGTTTTTT
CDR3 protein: CASGHWTGGGEKLFF

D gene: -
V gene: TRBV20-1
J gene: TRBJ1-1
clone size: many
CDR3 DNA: TGCAGTGCGCCTAACACTGAAGCTTTCTTT
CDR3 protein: CSAPNTEAFF

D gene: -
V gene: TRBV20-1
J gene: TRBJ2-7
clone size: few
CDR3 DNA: TGCAGTGCTAGAATAGGCACGGGCGGCTACGAGCAGTACTTC
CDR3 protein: CSARIGTGGYEQYF

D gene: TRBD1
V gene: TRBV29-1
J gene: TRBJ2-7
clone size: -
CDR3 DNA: TGCAGCGTTGATGTTACCGGGACAGGGGGTCGATACGAGCAGTACTTC
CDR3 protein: CSVDVTGTGGRYEQYF

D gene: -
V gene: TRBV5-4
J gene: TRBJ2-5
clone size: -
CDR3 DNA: TGTGCCAGCAGCTCGCAACACCCCACCCCAGAGACCCAGTACTTC
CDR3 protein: CASSSQHPTPETQYF

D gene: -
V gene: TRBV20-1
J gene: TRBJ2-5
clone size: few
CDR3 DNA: TGCAGTGCTAGGGACAGACAGGCTCGGTACCAAGAGACCCAGTACTTC
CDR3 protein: CSARDRQARYQETQYF

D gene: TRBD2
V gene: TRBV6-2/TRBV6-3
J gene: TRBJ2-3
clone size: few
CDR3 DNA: TGTGCCAGCAGACCAGCGGGGGGGCTGCGGACAGATACGCAGTATTTT
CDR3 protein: CASRPAGGLRTDTQYF

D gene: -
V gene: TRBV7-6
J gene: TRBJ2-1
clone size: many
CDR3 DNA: TGTGCCAGCAGCTTAGCGCTTCGGGACAATGAGCAGTTCTTC
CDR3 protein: CASSLALRDNEQFF

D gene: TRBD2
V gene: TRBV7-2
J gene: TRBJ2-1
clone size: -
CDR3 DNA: TGTGCCAGCAGCTACCCGGGGACTAGCGGGGGGGGGGACCAGTTCTTC
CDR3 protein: CASSYPGTSGGGDQFF

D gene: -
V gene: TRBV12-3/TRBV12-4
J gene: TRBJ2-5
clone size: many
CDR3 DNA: TGTGCCAGCAGTCCCGCCGGCGGAGCTAAGACCCAGTACTTC
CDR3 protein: CASSPAGGAKTQYF

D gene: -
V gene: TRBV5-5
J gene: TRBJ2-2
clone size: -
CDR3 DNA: TGTGCCAGCAGTTTTGCGACCGGGCGGGAGCTGTTTTTT
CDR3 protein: CASSFATGRELFF

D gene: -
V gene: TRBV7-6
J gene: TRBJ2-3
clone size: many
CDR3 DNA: TGTGCCAGCAGCTTCTGGCGGGGGCGGCCAGATACGCAGTATTTT
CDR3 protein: CASSFWRGRPDTQYF

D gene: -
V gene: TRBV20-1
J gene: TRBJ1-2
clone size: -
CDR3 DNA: TGCAGTGCGGATCGACAGGGCTACACCTTC
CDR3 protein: CSADRQGYTF

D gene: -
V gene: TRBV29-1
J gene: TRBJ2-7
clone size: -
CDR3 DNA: TGCAGCGTTAAGGATGGATACGAGCAGTACTTC
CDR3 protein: CSVKDGYEQYF

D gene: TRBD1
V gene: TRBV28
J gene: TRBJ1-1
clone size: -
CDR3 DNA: TGTGCCAGCAGTTTCACAGGGGTCCTTGGGAACACTGAAGCTTTCTTT
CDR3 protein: CASSFTGVLGNTEAFF

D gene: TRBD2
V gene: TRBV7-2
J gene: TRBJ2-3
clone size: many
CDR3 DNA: TGTGCCAGCAGCTTCGGACTAGGGCCAGATACGCAGTATTTT
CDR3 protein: CASSFGLGPDTQYF

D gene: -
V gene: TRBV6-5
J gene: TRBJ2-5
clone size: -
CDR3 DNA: TGTGCCAGCAGTTACTCGGACGGGCAAGAGACCCAGTACTTC
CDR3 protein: CASSYSDGQETQYF

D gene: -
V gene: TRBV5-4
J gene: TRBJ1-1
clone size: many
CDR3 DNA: TGTGCCAGCAGCTTGGTAACGGGGGGGTACACTGAAGCTTTCTTT
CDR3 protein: CASSLVTGGYTEAFF

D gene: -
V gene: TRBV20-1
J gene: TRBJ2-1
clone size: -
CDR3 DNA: TGCAGTGCCAGAGGTGGGCAGGCCGTTGAGCAGTTCTTC
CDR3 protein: CSARGGQAVEQFF

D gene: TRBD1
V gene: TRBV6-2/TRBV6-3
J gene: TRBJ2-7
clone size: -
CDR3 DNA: TGTGCCAGCAGGAGGGGGCCCCACGAGCAGTACTTC
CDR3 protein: CASRRGPHEQYF

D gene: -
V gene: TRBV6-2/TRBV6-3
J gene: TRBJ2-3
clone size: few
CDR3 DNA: TGTGCCAGCAGTGACACAGATACGCAGTATTTT
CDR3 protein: CASSDTDTQYF

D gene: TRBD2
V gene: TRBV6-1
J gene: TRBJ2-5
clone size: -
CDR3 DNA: TGTGCCACCTTAGCGGGGAGGTACCAAGAGACCCAGTACTTC
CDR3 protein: CATLAGRYQETQYF